The 3 T cell receptor beta chains below come from one sample, sequenced in a study of blood T cell repertoires in COVID-19. The method was immunoSEQ multiplex PCR; TCRdb's version includes in-frame clones alone and lacks a portion of them. Of a few hundred thousand clones detected, around nine tenths appear once; the ten largest clones hold 11%. Specimen: peripheral blood. The source of these receptors is a woman in her 30s with COVID-19, enrolled during active disease.

The chain employs TRBV6-5 and TRBJ1-2; possibly TRBD1 for D (5 bases). Germline V gives CDR1 MNHEY, CDR2 SVGAGI. V was shortened by 4 bases and J by 4 bases, with 13 bases between the two germline ends. The CDR3 loop spans 14 amino acids. The CDR3 protein is CASSSRGIVYGYTF. The DNA for the CDR3 is TGTGCCAGCAGTTCGCGGGGCATAGTCTATGGCTACACCTTC.

About this clone itself: A read error may account for a junction end that differs from germline. The V gene is TRBV4-1, the J gene TRBJ2-5; TRBD1 matches at 9 bases. Per germline, CDR1 MGHRA and CDR2 YSYEKL. The CDR3 is 17 residues long. CDR3 amino acids: CASSQGGTGRPQEIQYF. The CDR3 DNA follows: TGCGCCAGCAGCCAAGGGGGGACAGGGCGCCCCCAAGAGATCCAGTACTTC.

CDR3 residues: CASSFTATGNTIYF. The CDR3 coding sequence is TGTGCCAGCAGCTTTACAGCTACTGGAAACACCATATATTTT. This chain connects TRBV7-2 to TRBJ1-3; no clear D gene. The germline gives CDR1 SGHTA, CDR2 FQGNSA. V was trimmed by 3 bases and J by 2 bases, leaving 8 bases between them. CDR3 length: 14 amino acids.